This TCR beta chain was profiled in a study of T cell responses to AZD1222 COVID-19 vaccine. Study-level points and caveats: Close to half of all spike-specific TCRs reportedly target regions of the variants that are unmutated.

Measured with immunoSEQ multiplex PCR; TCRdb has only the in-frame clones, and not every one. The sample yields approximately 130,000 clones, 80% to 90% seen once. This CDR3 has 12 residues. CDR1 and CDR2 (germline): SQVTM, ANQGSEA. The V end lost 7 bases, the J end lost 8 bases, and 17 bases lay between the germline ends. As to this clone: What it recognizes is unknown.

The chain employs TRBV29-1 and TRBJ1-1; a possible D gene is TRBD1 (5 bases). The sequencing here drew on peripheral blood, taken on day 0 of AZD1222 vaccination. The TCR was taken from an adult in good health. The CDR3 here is CSAGLLQVEAFF. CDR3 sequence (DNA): TGCAGCGCTGGCCTACTACAGGTGGAAGCTTTCTTT.